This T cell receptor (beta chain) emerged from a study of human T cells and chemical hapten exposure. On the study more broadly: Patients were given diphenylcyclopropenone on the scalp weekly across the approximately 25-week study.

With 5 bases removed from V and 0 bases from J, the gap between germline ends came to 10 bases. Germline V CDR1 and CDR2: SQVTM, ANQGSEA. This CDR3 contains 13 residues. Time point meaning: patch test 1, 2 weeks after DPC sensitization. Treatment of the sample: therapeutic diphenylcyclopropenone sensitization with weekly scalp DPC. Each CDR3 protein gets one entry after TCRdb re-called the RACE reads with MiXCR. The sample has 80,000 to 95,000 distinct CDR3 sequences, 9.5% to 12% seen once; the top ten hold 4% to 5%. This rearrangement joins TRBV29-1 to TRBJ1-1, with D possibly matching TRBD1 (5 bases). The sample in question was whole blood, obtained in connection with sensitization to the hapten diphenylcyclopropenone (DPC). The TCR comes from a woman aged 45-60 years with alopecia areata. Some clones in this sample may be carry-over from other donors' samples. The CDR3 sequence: CSVIREMNTEAFF. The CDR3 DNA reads TGCAGCGTTATCAGGGAGATGAACACTGAAGCTTTCTTT.